The rows below give T cell receptor beta chains drawn from one sample of a study of PD-1 blockade in classical Hodgkin lymphoma. The repertoire was sequenced with immunoSEQ multiplex PCR; TCRdb's copy has only in-frame clones and lacks some. The top ten hold 2.5% to 3.5% of the sample, which has 80,000 to 100,000 clones, roughly 89% seen once. The sample in question was peripheral blood mononuclear cells (PBMCs), obtained at baseline. The receptor set was obtained from a human donor with classical Hodgkin lymphoma. Both conserved end residues are part of each CDR3. D genes are given only for firm matches. Some rows mark clone size as missing; the rest say once, few, many or name a class of expanded clone.

TRBV5-1	-	TRBJ1-4	-	CASSLEGMWAANEKLFF	TGCGCCAGCAGCTTGGAAGGCATGTGGGCAGCTAATGAAAAACTGTTTTTT
TRBV19	-	TRBJ2-2	-	CASSSGMTDTGELFF	TGTGCCAGTTCGTCAGGAATGACGGACACCGGGGAGCTGTTTTTT
TRBV21-1	-	TRBJ2-1	-	CASSSWGTSVSLGNEQFF	TGTGCCAGCAGCAGTTGGGGGACTAGCGTAAGCTTGGGCAATGAGCAGTTCTTC
TRBV28	TRBD1	TRBJ2-3	-	CASTHAGRDRGRTDTQYF	TGTGCCAGCACCCATGCGGGTCGGGACAGGGGGCGCACAGATACGCAGTATTTT
TRBV9	TRBD2	TRBJ2-1	-	CASSARVPGLGGNEQFF	TGTGCCAGCAGCGCGAGGGTCCCGGGACTAGGGGGCAATGAGCAGTTCTTC
TRBV6-1	TRBD2	TRBJ2-3	-	CASSEIAGPSTDTQYF	TGTGCCAGCAGTGAAATAGCGGGACCTAGCACAGATACGCAGTATTTT
TRBV12-5	-	TRBJ1-3	-	CASGLKLLGVSGNTIYF	TGTGCTAGTGGTTTGAAATTACTGGGGGTGAGTGGAAACACCATATATTTT
TRBV5-7	TRBD2	TRBJ2-2	-	CASSLDTSGGNTGELFF	TGTGCCAGCAGCTTGGATACTAGCGGAGGGAACACCGGGGAGCTGTTTTTT
TRBV7-9	-	TRBJ2-7	few	CASSAGNGMRGEQYF	TGTGCCAGCAGCGCGGGGAACGGGATGCGCGGCGAGCAGTACTTC
TRBV11-1	-	TRBJ2-7	-	CASSLRAVYEQYF	TGTGCCAGCAGCTTAAGGGCCGTCTACGAGCAGTACTTC
TRBV9	-	TRBJ2-3	-	CASSRFAGSPEERGQYF	TGTGCCAGCAGCCGATTTGCGGGCTCCCCAGAGGAAAGGGGGCAGTATTTT
TRBV6-1	-	TRBJ1-2	-	CASSVRENYGYTF	TGTGCCAGCAGTGTCCGAGAGAACTATGGCTACACCTTC